These T cell receptor beta chains were read from a single sample in a study of T cell repertoires in cytomegalovirus infection. These receptors' targets are unknown. TCRdb independently ran MiXCR on the reads; one entry per CDR3 protein. Of tens of thousands of distinct CDR3 sequences in the sample, approximately 30% are singletons; the top ten hold 50% to 65%. The material was CD8+ T cells from cultured PBMCs, obtained from culture after CMV antigen stimulation. The receptors originated from a human donor in good health (CMV status not recorded). Some clones in this sample may be carry-over from other donors' samples. Both conserved end residues are part of each CDR3. Each record gives: J gene, D gene, clone size, V gene, CDR3 DNA, CDR3 protein. D genes are given only for firm matches. Rows give clone size only sometimes, using once, few, many, or a class for an expanded clone.

>TRBJ2-7|NA|NA|TRBV28
TGTGCCAGCAGTTTAATTGGGGTCGAGCAGTACTTC
CASSLIGVEQYF
>TRBJ2-5|TRBD2|NA|TRBV7-9
TGTGCCAGCAGCCTCGGGGGGATCCAAGAGACCCAGTACTTC
CASSLGGIQETQYF
>TRBJ2-3|TRBD2|few|TRBV6-5
TGTGCCAGCAGTTTGGGGACTAGCGGAAGCACAGATACGCAGTATTTT
CASSLGTSGSTDTQYF
>TRBJ1-1|TRBD1|NA|TRBV11-2
TGTGCCAGCAGCTCGACAGGGATAAGGGCTGAAGCTTTCTTT
CASSSTGIRAEAFF
>TRBJ2-7|NA|NA|TRBV19
TGTGCCAGTAGTATAGGTACGGGGAGCGACGAGCAGTACTTC
CASSIGTGSDEQYF
>TRBJ2-5|NA|few|TRBV6-5
TGTGCCAGCAGTTACTGGCCGGGTAGGGACCTACAAGAGACCCAGTACTTC
CASSYWPGRDLQETQYF
>TRBJ1-3|NA|many|TRBV6-6
TGTGCCAGCAGTACCTCCGGGAGTGGAAACACCATATATTTT
CASSTSGSGNTIYF
>TRBJ2-5|NA|few|TRBV12-3/TRBV12-4
TGTGCCAGCAGGGCTGGGATTTTATCGGGGCAAGAGACCCAGTACTTC
CASRAGILSGQETQYF
>TRBJ2-1|NA|NA|TRBV20-1
TGCAGTGCTTTCGGGGGCCCCACAGGCAATGAGCAGTTCTTC
CSAFGGPTGNEQFF
>TRBJ2-3|TRBD2|few|TRBV5-4
TGTGCCAGCAGCTTGTGGCTAGCGGCTAGCACAGATACGCAGTATTTT
CASSLWLAASTDTQYF
>TRBJ2-1|TRBD1|NA|TRBV27
TGTGCCAGCAGTTTAGGGACAGACCTTAATGAGCAGTTCTTC
CASSLGTDLNEQFF
>TRBJ2-1|NA|NA|TRBV5-1
TGCGCCAGCAAACTTCCCGGATCCAATGAGCAGTTCTTC
CASKLPGSNEQFF
>TRBJ1-1|NA|many|TRBV7-2
TGTGCCAGCAGCGTCTCGCCCCGTTTGAACACTGAAGCTTTCTTT
CASSVSPRLNTEAFF
>TRBJ2-5|NA|NA|TRBV6-1
TGTGTCAGCAGCCCACTATACCAAGAGACCCAGTACTTC
CVSSPLYQETQYF
>TRBJ2-1|NA|NA|TRBV19
TGTGCCAGTAGTATATTCGATTTGGGCTACAATGAGCAGTTCTTC
CASSIFDLGYNEQFF
>TRBJ2-5|NA|many|TRBV7-2
TGTGCCAGCAGCTTAGCGGCGGGGACGAGCCAAGAGACCCAGTACTTC
CASSLAAGTSQETQYF
>TRBJ2-7|NA|few|TRBV19
TGTGCCAGTAGTATGGGTCAGACCTACGAGCAGTACTTC
CASSMGQTYEQYF
>TRBJ2-7|TRBD1|NA|TRBV25-1
TGTGCCAGCAGTGAATGGGACAGGGGGTCCTACGAGCAGTACTTC
CASSEWDRGSYEQYF
>TRBJ1-2|NA|NA|TRBV6-5
TGTACCAGCAGTTACGGGGGGGCCCCTAACTATGGCTACACCTTC
CTSSYGGAPNYGYTF
>TRBJ2-2|TRBD1|many|TRBV5-1
TGCGCCAGCAGGAACCGGGACAGGGTGTCCGGGGAGCTGTTTTTT
CASRNRDRVSGELFF
>TRBJ2-4|TRBD2|NA|TRBV4-3
TGCGCCAGCAGCCAAGTGAGCGGGAGTTTTATTCAGTACTTC
CASSQVSGSFIQYF
>TRBJ1-6|NA|few|TRBV6-1
TGTGCCAGCAGTGAAGGCGGGGGCGGCTCCTATAATTCACCCCTCCACTTT
CASSEGGGGSYNSPLHF
>TRBJ2-7|NA|once|TRBV4-1
TGTGCCAGCAGCCAAGATCCTCCTGGGGCCGGTAGCGAGCAGTACTTC
CASSQDPPGAGSEQYF
>TRBJ1-5|TRBD1|NA|TRBV28
TGTGCCAGCAGTAGCAGGCAGGGGGCTCAGCCCCAGCATTTT
CASSSRQGAQPQHF
>TRBJ2-7|NA|NA|TRBV10-3
TGTGCCATCAGGGAGACCCTTGGGACTGGGAGCTCCTACGAGCAGTACTTC
CAIRETLGTGSSYEQYF
>TRBJ2-7|TRBD2|NA|TRBV7-3
TGTGCCAGCAGCTCCTTCGCGGGGGGCTCCTACGAGCAGTACTTC
CASSSFAGGSYEQYF
>TRBJ1-1|NA|NA|TRBV20-1
TGCAGTGCTAGAGATCCAGGCCGTGACTCTGAGGCTTTCTTT
CSARDPGRDSEAFF
>TRBJ2-3|NA|few|TRBV19
TGTGCCAGTAGTATAGGCCCGCCGGGGGGCTGGGCAGATACGCAGTATTTT
CASSIGPPGGWADTQYF
>TRBJ2-3|TRBD2|NA|TRBV7-2
TGTGCCAGCAGCCGGAGTGGCGGGAGGGCCCCGGATACGCAGTATTTT
CASSRSGGRAPDTQYF
>TRBJ2-7|TRBD2|NA|TRBV15
TGTGCCACCAGCAGAGTGGGGGGGTCGACCTACGAGCAGTACTTC
CATSRVGGSTYEQYF
>TRBJ2-1|NA|NA|TRBV6-2/TRBV6-3
TGTGCCAGCAGCGAACTCTACTACAATGAGCAGTTCTTC
CASSELYYNEQFF
>TRBJ1-1|TRBD1|NA|TRBV5-6
TGTGCCAGCAGCTTCGCCATTGTGGGACAGGGAGACACTGAAGCTTTCTTT
CASSFAIVGQGDTEAFF
>TRBJ1-1|NA|NA|TRBV19
TGTGCCAGTAGTATAGAGGCCGGGTATACTGGCCGGAACACTGAAGCTTTCTTT
CASSIEAGYTGRNTEAFF
>TRBJ1-2|NA|NA|TRBV24-1
TGTGCCACCAGTGAAGGTCACGGCTACACCTTC
CATSEGHGYTF
>TRBJ1-1|TRBD1|NA|TRBV28
TGTGCCAGCGGGGACAGGGGGGTGGGCACTGAAGCTTTCTTT
CASGDRGVGTEAFF
>TRBJ1-4|NA|NA|TRBV12-5
TGTGCTAGTGGTTGGACCGGGACGTACAATGAAAAACTGTTTTTT
CASGWTGTYNEKLFF
>TRBJ1-2|NA|many|TRBV10-3
TGTGCCATCAGTGAATTCAGCCAGGATGGCTACACCTTC
CAISEFSQDGYTF
>TRBJ2-5|TRBD2|few|TRBV7-9
TGTGCCAGCAGCTTAGGGGCGGGAGTGCAAGAGACCCAGTACTTC
CASSLGAGVQETQYF
>TRBJ1-2|NA|NA|TRBV4-3
TGCGCCAGCAGCCCACGCACCGTATGGACAGATGGCTACACCTTC
CASSPRTVWTDGYTF
>TRBJ2-3|NA|NA|TRBV7-9
TGTGCCAGCAGCTCGCTGTCGGGTTCATGGGATACGCAGTATTTT
CASSSLSGSWDTQYF
>TRBJ1-5|NA|NA|TRBV4-1
TGCGCCAGCAGCCAAGATCTAAGGCAGCCCCAGCATTTT
CASSQDLRQPQHF
>TRBJ1-1|NA|NA|TRBV15
TGTGCCACCAGCAGTCCAGGAATGAACACTGAAGCTTTCTTT
CATSSPGMNTEAFF
>TRBJ2-1|TRBD2|NA|TRBV20-1
TGCAGTGCTAGAGATCCACTAGCGGGAGGGCTAAATGAGCAGTTCTTC
CSARDPLAGGLNEQFF
>TRBJ2-1|TRBD1|NA|TRBV28
TGTGCCAGCAGTCCTACAGGGGATAGAGGCAATGAGCAGTTCTTC
CASSPTGDRGNEQFF
>TRBJ2-3|TRBD2|few|TRBV5-5
TGTGCCAGCAGCTTCCCACAGCGGGATTCCCCCACAGATACGCAGTATTTT
CASSFPQRDSPTDTQYF
>TRBJ1-1|TRBD1|NA|TRBV7-9
TGTGCCAGCAGCTTCGGACAGGGAGTGAACACTGAAGCTTTCTTT
CASSFGQGVNTEAFF